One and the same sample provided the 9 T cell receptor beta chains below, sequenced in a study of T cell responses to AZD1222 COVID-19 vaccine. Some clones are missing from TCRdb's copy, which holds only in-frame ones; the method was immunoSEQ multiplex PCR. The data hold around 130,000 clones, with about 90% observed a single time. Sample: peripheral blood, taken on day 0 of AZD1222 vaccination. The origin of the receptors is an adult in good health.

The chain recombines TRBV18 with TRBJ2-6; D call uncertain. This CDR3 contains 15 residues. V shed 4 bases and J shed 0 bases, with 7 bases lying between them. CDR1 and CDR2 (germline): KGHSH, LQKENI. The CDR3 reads CASSRQDSGANVLTF. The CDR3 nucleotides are TGTGCCAGCTCACGTCAGGACTCTGGGGCCAACGTCCTGACTTTC.

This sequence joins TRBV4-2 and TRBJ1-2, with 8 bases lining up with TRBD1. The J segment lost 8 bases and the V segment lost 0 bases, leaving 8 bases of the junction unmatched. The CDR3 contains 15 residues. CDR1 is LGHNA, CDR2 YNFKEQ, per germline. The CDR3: CASSQDWQGARGYTF. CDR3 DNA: TGTGCCAGCAGCCAAGATTGGCAGGGGGCGAGGGGCTACACCTTC.

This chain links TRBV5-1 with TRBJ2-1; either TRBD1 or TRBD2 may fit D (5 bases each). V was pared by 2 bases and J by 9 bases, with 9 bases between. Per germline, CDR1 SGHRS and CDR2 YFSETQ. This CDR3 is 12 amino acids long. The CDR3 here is CASSLEGLEQFF. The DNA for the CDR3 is TGCGCCAGCAGCTTAGAGGGGCTTGAGCAGTTCTTC.

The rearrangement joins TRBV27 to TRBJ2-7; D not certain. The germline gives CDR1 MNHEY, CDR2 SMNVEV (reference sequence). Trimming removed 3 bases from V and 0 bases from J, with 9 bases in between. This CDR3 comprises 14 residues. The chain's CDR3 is CASSLTSSSYEQYF. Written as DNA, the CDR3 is TGTGCCAGCAGTTTGACCTCCAGCTCCTACGAGCAGTACTTC.

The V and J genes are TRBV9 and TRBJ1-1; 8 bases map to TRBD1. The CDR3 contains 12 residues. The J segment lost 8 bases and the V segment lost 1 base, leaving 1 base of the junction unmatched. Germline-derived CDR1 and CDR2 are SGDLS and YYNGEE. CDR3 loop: CASSVNRGEAFF. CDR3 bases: TGTGCCAGCAGCGTAAACAGGGGGGAAGCTTTCTTT.

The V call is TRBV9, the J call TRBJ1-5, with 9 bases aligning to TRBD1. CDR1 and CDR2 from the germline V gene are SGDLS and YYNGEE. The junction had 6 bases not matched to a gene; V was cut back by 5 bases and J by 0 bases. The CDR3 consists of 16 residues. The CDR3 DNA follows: TGTGCCAGCAGTGAAGGGACAGGGATTAGCAATCAGCCCCAGCATTTT. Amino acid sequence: CASSEGTGISNQPQHF.

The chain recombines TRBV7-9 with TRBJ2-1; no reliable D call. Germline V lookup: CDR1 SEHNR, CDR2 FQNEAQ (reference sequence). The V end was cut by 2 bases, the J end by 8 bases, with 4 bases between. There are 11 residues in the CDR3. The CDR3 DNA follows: TGTGCCAGCAGCTTACACGATGAGCAGTTCTTC. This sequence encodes CASSLHDEQFF.

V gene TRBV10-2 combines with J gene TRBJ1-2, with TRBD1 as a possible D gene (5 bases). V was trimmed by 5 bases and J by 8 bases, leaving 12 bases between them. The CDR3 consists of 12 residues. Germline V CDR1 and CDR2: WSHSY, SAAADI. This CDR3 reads CASSPGGDGYTF. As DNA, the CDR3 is TGCGCCAGCAGTCCTGGAGGGGACGGCTACACCTTC.

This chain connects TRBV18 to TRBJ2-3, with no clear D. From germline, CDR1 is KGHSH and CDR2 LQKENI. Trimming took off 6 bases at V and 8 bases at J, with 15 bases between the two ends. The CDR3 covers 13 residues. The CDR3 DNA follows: TGTGCCAGCTCCCCCCCGCCAGGAGCTACGCAGTATTTT. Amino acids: CASSPPPGATQYF.